This entry concerns a single T cell receptor (beta chain). The antigen is unknown. The sample is drawn from a study of blood T cells in healthy people across ages. Study results and limitations: A strong correlation between TCR beta diversity and naive T cell percentage was seen. A greater number of naive CD4+ cells and higher diversity distinguished long-lived donors from aged donors.

Sample-barcoded 5' priming and a J-beta primer mix drove a second PCR of roughly 7 to 11 cycles. Each cDNA molecule received a tag from a template-switch adaptor that had 12 random nucleotides. One entry per CDR3 protein results from TCRdb running MiXCR on the 5' RACE reads. The sample lists about 1.8 million distinct CDR3 sequences, around 50% occurring once. Each donor's blood draw was 7.5 to 10 milliliters of peripheral blood. The sample was blood. The TCR originated in a woman in her 40s in good health.

The CDR3 reads CASSVVGGLGETQFF. CDR3 DNA: TGTGCCAGCAGCGTGGTGGGGGGCTTGGGAGAGACCCAGTTCTTC. This chain connects TRBV9 to TRBJ2-1; D is perhaps TRBD1 or TRBD2 (6 bases each). CDR1 is SGDLS, CDR2 YYNGEE, per germline. The V end was cut by 2 bases, the J end by 13 bases, with 22 bases between. The CDR3 length is 15 residues.